These 18 T cell receptor beta chains originate from one sample sequenced in a study of chemoradiotherapy in HPV16-positive cancers. Method: immunoSEQ multiplex PCR; TCRdb's copy keeps in-frame clones and lacks some. This table has 7,000 or so clones, almost 80% appearing once. The specimen was collected from a patient who underwent chemoradiotherapy. These receptors were taken from a human donor with HPV-associated anogenital cancer.

This clone appeared a few times. The chain recombines TRBV7-3 with TRBJ1-1; D remains unclear. The CDR3 runs to 15 residues. Germline V gene lookup returns CDR1 SGHTA and CDR2 FQGTGA. Trimming cost V 2 bases and J 4 bases, with 14 bases left between them. In DNA form, the CDR3 reads TGTGCCAGCAGCTTATCCCCACAGCCCGGCACTGAAGCTTTCTTT. As protein: CASSLSPQPGTEAFF.

The chain is built from TRBV21-1 and TRBJ2-6; TRBD1 is taken as the D call from the table, unchecked against the DNA. TRBV21-1 is classified as a pseudogene. The CDR3 runs to 21 residues. CDR3: CASSKEGKGGRRESGANVLTF. The DNA for the CDR3 is TGTGCCAGCAGCAAAGAGGGAAAAGGGGGACGGAGAGAGTCTGGGGCCAACGTCCTGACTTTC.

The CDR3 is CASSSGIYNEQFF. DNA of the CDR3: TGTGCCAGCAGCAGCGGAATATACAATGAGCAGTTCTTC. The rearrangement uses TRBV5-4 and TRBJ2-1, with D tentatively TRBD2 (5 bases). This CDR3 has 13 amino acids. Germline V gives CDR1 SGHNT, CDR2 YYREEE (reference sequence). The V and J ends lost 4 bases and 4 bases respectively, with 9 bases between them.

This clone was seen a few times. The rearrangement links TRBV28 to TRBJ1-2; TRBD1 might be the D (6 bases). There are 13 residues in the CDR3. The V gene lost 6 bases and the J gene lost 7 bases, with 15 bases spanning the gap. Germline assignment: CDR1 MDHEN and CDR2 SYDVKM. CDR3 nucleotide sequence: TGTGCCAGCAGCCCGGGGGCAGTGCCTGGCTACACCTTC. This encodes CASSPGAVPGYTF.

The chain is built from TRBV19 and TRBJ1-4; 9 bases are shared with TRBD1. V was clipped by 4 bases and J by 5 bases; unmatched bases: 5. Germline lookup yields CDR1 LNHDA and CDR2 SQIVND (reference sequence). The CDR3 runs to 15 residues. This CDR3 is CASSTFDRGNEKLFF. The CDR3 DNA follows: TGTGCCAGTAGTACCTTCGACAGGGGGAATGAAAAACTGTTTTTT.

The chain employs TRBV11-2 and TRBJ2-7, with 9 bases fitting TRBD1. This CDR3 contains 14 residues. The ends lost 4 bases at V and 3 bases at J; junction bases unmatched: 4. Per the germline V gene, CDR1 is SGHAT and CDR2 is FQNNGV. CDR3 coding DNA: TGTGCCAGCAGCTCGATGACAGGGGGCTACGAGCAGTACTTC. This encodes CASSSMTGGYEQYF.

This chain joins TRBV11-3 and TRBJ2-1; 12 positions match TRBD2. Germline CDR1 reads SGHNT; CDR2 reads YENEEA. The CDR3 consists of 16 residues. Unmatched junction bases numbered 11, after V lost 5 bases and J lost 9 bases. The chain's CDR3 is CASSPGTSGSVGEQFF. The CDR3 DNA follows: TGTGCCAGCAGCCCCGGGACTAGCGGGTCGGTTGGTGAGCAGTTCTTC.

This chain uses TRBV30 with TRBJ2-5, with 9 positions matching TRBD2. The J call may be in error: the DNA end matches TRBJ2-7 better. Per the germline V gene, CDR1 is GTSNPN and CDR2 is SVGIG (reference sequence). CDR3 length: 16 residues. The DNA of the CDR3 is TGTGCCTGGAGGGGGACTTGGGCTAGCGGGACTTACGAGCAGTACTTC. Amino acid sequence: CAWRGTWASGTYEQYF.

This clone appeared a single time. The chain combines TRBV5-1 with TRBJ2-7, with D possibly being TRBD1 or TRBD2 (6 bases each). The ends were cut back, 2 bases at V and 6 bases at J, with 15 bases in the middle. This CDR3 is built from 14 residues. CDR1 is SGHRS, CDR2 YFSETQ, per germline. CDR3 sequence reads: CASSLLSGEVEQYF. DNA of the CDR3: TGCGCCAGCAGCTTACTCTCAGGGGAGGTCGAGCAGTACTTC.

The CDR3 nucleotides read TGTGCCACCAGCAGAGATCGCCGGATCTATGGCTACACCTTC. Amino acid sequence: CATSRDRRIYGYTF. The chain recombines TRBV15 with TRBJ1-2; D unresolved. The CDR3 is 14 residues long. Germline V CDR1 and CDR2: LNHNV, YYDKDF (reference sequence). The ends were cut back, 0 bases at V and 4 bases at J, with 9 bases in the middle.

The chain combines TRBV10-3 with TRBJ2-7; D is possibly TRBD2 (7 bases). Germline loops: CDR1 ENHRY, CDR2 SYGVKD. The CDR3 length is 12 residues. Trimming left V 7 bases short and J 7 bases short, with 14 bases between. CDR3 in DNA: TGTGCCATCAACGGCAGGGGACTAGAGCAGTACTTC. Translating it yields CAINGRGLEQYF.

The chain's CDR3 is CASSLRSTNTGELFF. The CDR3 DNA sequence: TGTGCCAGCAGCCTGAGATCTACGAACACCGGGGAGCTGTTTTTT. The rearrangement uses TRBV7-2 and TRBJ2-2; no clear D. Germline values: CDR1 SGHTA, CDR2 FQGNSA. V shed 5 bases and J shed 0 bases, with 10 bases lying between them. CDR3 length: 15 amino acids. Using reference TRBV7-2 and TRBJ2-2 for the parts outside the CDR3, the full variable domain is GAGVSQSPSNKVTEKGKDVELRCDPISGHTALYWYRQSLGQGLEFLIYFQGNSAPDKSGLPSDRFSAERTGGSVSTLTIQRTQQEDSAVYLCASSLRSTNTGELFFGEGSRLTVL.

The chain recombines TRBV19 with TRBJ2-1; TRBD2 is a possible D gene (6 bases). V dropped 3 bases and J dropped 9 bases, with 15 bases sitting between them. The germline V gene encodes CDR1 LNHDA and CDR2 SQIVND (reference sequence). The CDR3 runs 14 residues. Here the CDR3 reads CASSMVGVTSEQFF. In DNA, the CDR3 is TGTGCCAGTAGTATGGTTGGGGTGACTAGTGAGCAGTTCTTC.

This sequence joins TRBV27 and TRBJ2-7; D uncertain. The CDR3 consists of 13 residues. Germline loops: CDR1 MNHEY, CDR2 SMNVEV (reference sequence). The V gene lost 5 bases and the J gene lost 4 bases, with 12 bases spanning the gap. The CDR3 reads CASSATFRYEQYF. In DNA form, the CDR3 reads TGTGCCAGCAGTGCCACGTTCAGGTACGAGCAGTACTTC.

The chain employs TRBV5-1 and TRBJ2-7; D could derive from TRBD1 or TRBD2 (6 bases each). V lost 0 bases, J lost 3 bases, and 13 bases lay in between. This CDR3 has 15 residues. Germline V gives CDR1 SGHRS, CDR2 YFSETQ. DNA for the CDR3: TGCGCCAGCAGCTTGGGACTAGGGGGGATCTACGAGCAGTACTTC. Its protein product is CASSLGLGGIYEQYF.

J is TRBJ2-1 and V is TRBV5-8; maybe TRBD2 (6 bases). In germline, CDR1 is SGHTS, CDR2 YDEGEE. The CDR3 consists of 18 residues. Trimming removed 2 bases from V and 0 bases from J, with 18 bases in between. The CDR3 region has the DNA TGTGCCAGCAGCTTTGCTTTGGCGGGAATTTCCTCCTACAATGAGCAGTTCTTC. Translated, it gives CASSFALAGISSYNEQFF.

By share, this clone ranks as large. This rearrangement joins TRBV5-6 to TRBJ1-1; D is unresolved. CDR3 length: 13 residues. In germline, CDR1 is SGHDT, CDR2 YYEEEE. With 4 bases removed from V and 5 bases from J, the gap between germline ends came to 12 bases. The CDR3 loop reads CASSPRGITEAFF. The CDR3 nucleotides are TGTGCCAGCAGCCCACGGGGTATAACTGAAGCTTTCTTT. Filled out from reference TRBV5-6 and TRBJ1-1, the complete variable domain reads DAGVTQSPTHLIKTRGQQVTLRCSPKSGHDTVSWYQQALGQGPQFIFQYYEEEERQRGNFPDRFSGHQFPNYSSELNVNALLLGDSALYLCASSPRGITEAFFGQGTRLTVV.

A word on this clone: The germline gene is not matched at one end of the junction; a read error may be the cause. The chain's CDR3 is CATSQAYNQPQHF. The CDR3 bases are TGTGCCACCAGTCAGGCTTACAATCAGCCCCAGCATTTT. The J gene is TRBJ1-5, the V gene TRBV28; D gene ambiguous. This CDR3 has 13 amino acids. CDR1 and CDR2 from the germline V gene are MDHEN and SYDVKM.